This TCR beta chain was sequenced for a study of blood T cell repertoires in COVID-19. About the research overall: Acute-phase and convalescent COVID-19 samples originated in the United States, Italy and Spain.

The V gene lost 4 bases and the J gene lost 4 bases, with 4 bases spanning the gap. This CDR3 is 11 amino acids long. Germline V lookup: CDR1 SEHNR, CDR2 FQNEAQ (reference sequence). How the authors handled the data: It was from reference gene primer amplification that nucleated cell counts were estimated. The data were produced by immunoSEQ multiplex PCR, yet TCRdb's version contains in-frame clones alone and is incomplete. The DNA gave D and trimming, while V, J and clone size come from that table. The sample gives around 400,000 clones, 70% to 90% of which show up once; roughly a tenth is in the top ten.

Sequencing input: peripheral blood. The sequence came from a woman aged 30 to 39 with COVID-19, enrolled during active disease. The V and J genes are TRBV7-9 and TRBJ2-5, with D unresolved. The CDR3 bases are TGTGCCAGCAGCTCCCGAGAGACCCAGTACTTC. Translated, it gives CASSSRETQYF.